The next 13 T cell receptor beta chains were all read from a single sample in a study of beta chain features in type 1 diabetes. Reverse transcribing all isolated RNA meant expressed TCRB transcripts were sequenced. Some clones are missing from TCRdb's copy, which holds only in-frame ones; the method was immunoSEQ multiplex PCR. In the table there are about 150,000 clones, about 9.1% of which are singletons. Material for sequencing was central memory CD4+ T cells from blood. Receptors were obtained from a woman under 30 in good health.

The genes are TRBV6-5 and TRBJ2-3; 10 bases fit TRBD2. The V segment lost 6 bases and the J segment 4 bases; nucleotides outside the gene matches: 4. Germline CDR1 and CDR2: MNHEY and SVGAGI. The CDR3 consists of 14 residues. The DNA for the CDR3 is TGTGCCAGCAGGGTTAGCGGGGGGCCAGATACGCAGTATTTT. Amino acid sequence: CASRVSGGPDTQYF.

The chain combines TRBV5-1 with TRBJ2-5; the D is unclear. From germline, CDR1 is SGHRS and CDR2 YFSETQ. V dropped 0 bases and J dropped 1 base, with 10 bases sitting between them. This CDR3 is 15 amino acids long. Written as DNA, the CDR3 is TGCGCCAGCAGCTTGGAAGGCGGCAGCCAAGAGACCCAGTACTTC. Translation gives CASSLEGGSQETQYF.

The CDR3 sequence: CATGEKSNEQFF. In DNA form, the CDR3 reads TGTGCCACAGGGGAAAAGTCCAATGAGCAGTTCTTC. V and J are TRBV19 and TRBJ2-1, with D possibly being TRBD1 (6 bases). This CDR3 comprises 12 residues. CDR1 LNHDA and CDR2 SQIVND come from the germline V gene (reference sequence). Trimming took 10 bases from V and 6 from J, leaving 13 bases between them.

The chain has TRBV4-3 and TRBJ2-3; 8 positions match TRBD2. Germline lookup yields CDR1 LGHNA and CDR2 YSLEER. Unmatched junction bases numbered 3, after V lost 0 bases and J lost 1 base. The CDR3 has 16 amino acids. The chain's CDR3 is CASSQEAAGGTDTQYF. The CDR3 DNA reads TGCGCCAGCAGCCAAGAAGCAGCGGGGGGCACAGATACGCAGTATTTT.

V gene TRBV4-1 combines with J gene TRBJ1-1; TRBD1 agrees at 7 bases. Germline values: CDR1 MGHRA, CDR2 YSYEKL. The CDR3 is 14 amino acids. V trimming: 4 bases; J trimming: 3 bases; junction bases outside the gene matches: 5. The chain's CDR3 is CASSPGQWYTEAFF. CDR3 DNA sequence: TGCGCCAGCAGCCCGGGACAGTGGTACACTGAAGCTTTCTTT.

The chain combines TRBV18 with TRBJ1-2, with TRBD1 as a possible D gene (5 bases). This CDR3 is 16 amino acids long. Germline V gives CDR1 KGHSH, CDR2 LQKENI. V shed 2 bases and J shed 4 bases, with 17 bases lying between them. As DNA, the CDR3 is TGTGCCAGCTCACCATCAACCAACAGGATATCCTATGGCTACACCTTC. It codes for CASSPSTNRISYGYTF.

For this clone: The sample holds other DNA sequences that translate to the same CDR3. J is TRBJ2-5 and V is TRBV7-9, with TRBD1 matching over 10 bases. Germline CDR1 reads SEHNR; CDR2 reads FQNEAQ (reference sequence). This CDR3 is built from 16 residues. After removal of 1 base from V and 2 bases from J, the junction contained 4 bases not matched to a gene. CDR3 sequence reads: CASSLGDRGPQETQYF. The CDR3 DNA follows: TGTGCCAGCAGCTTAGGCGACAGGGGGCCTCAAGAGACCCAGTACTTC.

In its sample, this clone was seen once. V gene TRBV5-1 combines with J gene TRBJ2-5; tentatively, D is TRBD2 (7 bases). CDR3 length: 15 amino acids. V gave up 4 bases and J gave up 4 bases, with 17 bases separating them. CDR1 and CDR2 (germline): SGHRS, YFSETQ. Written as DNA, the CDR3 is TGCGCCAGCAGCCTCTTGGGGGGGCAGGGAGAGACCCAGTACTTC. Its protein product is CASSLLGGQGETQYF.

The chain has TRBV12-5 and TRBJ2-5; 7 nucleotides align to TRBD1. Germline values: CDR1 LGHNT, CDR2 FRNRAP. The CDR3 spans 13 residues. The J segment lost 5 bases and the V segment lost 6 bases, leaving 6 bases of the junction unmatched. The CDR3 coding sequence is TGTGCTAGTGGGCCGACAGGGCCGGAGACCCAGTACTTC. Amino acids: CASGPTGPETQYF.

This clone was picked up a small number of times. The rearrangement joins TRBV4-1 to TRBJ2-7, with unresolved D. The CDR3 has 13 amino acids. CDR1 is MGHRA, CDR2 YSYEKL, per germline. V was trimmed by 1 base and J by 1 base, leaving 5 bases between them. CDR3 in DNA: TGCGCCAGCAGCCAAGTCGGTTCCTACGAGCAGTACTTC. Translation: CASSQVGSYEQYF.

This chain links TRBV5-5 with TRBJ1-6; no definite D call. There are 13 residues in the CDR3. V was cut by 0 bases and J by 10 bases, with 8 bases left in between. CDR1 SGHKS and CDR2 YYEKEE come from the germline V gene (reference sequence). The CDR3 protein is CASSLERSSPLHF. The CDR3 DNA reads TGTGCCAGCAGCTTGGAAAGGAGCTCACCCCTCCACTTT. Full variable domain (outside the CDR3, taken from reference TRBV5-5 and TRBJ1-6): DAGVTQSPTHLIKTRGQQVTLRCSPISGHKSVSWYQQVLGQGPQFIFQYYEKEERGRGNFPDRFSARQFPNYSSELNVNALLLGDSALYLCASSLERSSPLHFGNGTRLTVT.

This clone was observed a few times. This sequence joins TRBV9 and TRBJ1-5, with D possibly matching TRBD1 (5 bases). V gave up 3 bases and J gave up 1 base, with 11 bases separating them. Germline V gene lookup returns CDR1 SGDLS and CDR2 YYNGEE. This CDR3 has 15 residues. The CDR3 nucleotides are TGTGCCAGCAGCGAACACAGGCGCAGCAATCAGCCCCAGCATTTT. This codes for CASSEHRRSNQPQHF.

V is TRBV6-5 and J is TRBJ2-2, with 8 bases aligning to TRBD1. With 6 bases clipped from V and 5 bases from J, the junction kept 8 bases outside the gene matches. From germline, CDR1 is MNHEY and CDR2 SVGAGI. CDR3 length equals 15 residues. As DNA, the CDR3 is TGTGCCAGCAGCCCAGGGGGCGCGGGGACCGGGGAGCTGTTTTTT. It codes for CASSPGGAGTGELFF.